Below are 26 T cell receptor beta chains sequenced from a single sample in a study of blood T cell repertoires in COVID-19. TCRdb's copy holds only in-frame clones and misses some; the assay was immunoSEQ multiplex PCR. Of 85,000 to 100,000 clones listed, around 81% were seen once; the top ten hold 8% to 9%. The sample consisted of peripheral blood. These receptors all stem from a man between 45 and 60 years old who had recovered from COVID-19.

The chain is built from TRBV5-4 and TRBJ1-1, with D possibly TRBD1 on 5 matching bases. The CDR3 runs to 13 residues. Germline V gene sequence: CDR1 SGHNT, CDR2 YYREEE (reference sequence). Trimming took 4 bases from V and 1 from J, leaving 8 bases between them. This CDR3 reads CASSIGANTEAFF. In nucleotides, the CDR3 is TGTGCCAGCAGCATTGGGGCGAACACTGAAGCTTTCTTT.

The chain joins TRBV6-2 or TRBV6-3 to TRBJ2-7; 13 nucleotides line up with TRBD2. This CDR3 is built from 15 residues. V shed 6 bases and J 4 bases; nucleotides not matched to a gene: 6. Looked up from germline, CDR1 is MNHEY and CDR2 is SVGEGT. CDR3 sequence (DNA): TGTGCCAGCAGCCCCGGACTAGCGGGAGTATACGAGCAGTACTTC. As protein: CASSPGLAGVYEQYF.

The V gene is TRBV7-8, the J gene TRBJ2-2; D perhaps matches TRBD1 (5 bases). Deletions cut 4 bases from V and 1 base from J, with 7 bases between. Per germline, CDR1 SGHVS and CDR2 FQNEAQ. CDR3 length equals 14 residues. CDR3 residues: CASSSTGNTGELFF. The DNA for the CDR3 is TGTGCCAGCAGCTCCACAGGGAACACCGGGGAGCTGTTTTTT.

The chain carries TRBV29-1 and TRBJ1-5, with 7 bases matching TRBD1. The germline V gene has CDR1 SQVTM and CDR2 ANQGSEA. This CDR3 is built from 12 residues. After removal of 4 bases from V and 8 bases from J, the junction contained 5 bases not matched to a gene. The CDR3 spells CSVGQGSEPQHF. The CDR3 DNA sequence: TGCAGCGTTGGACAGGGTAGCGAGCCCCAGCATTTT.

The chain joins TRBV19 to TRBJ2-6; maybe TRBD1 (6 bases). The germline CDR1 and CDR2 sequences are LNHDA and SQIVND (reference sequence). The CDR3 covers 16 residues. V was cut by 5 bases and J by 0 bases, with 11 bases left in between. In DNA form, the CDR3 reads TGTGCCAGTAGTCTCAGGACAGCCTCTGGGGCCAACGTCCTGACTTTC. Translation gives CASSLRTASGANVLTF. The whole variable domain, filled in from reference TRBV19 and TRBJ2-6, reads DGGITQSPKYLFRKEGQNVTLSCEQNLNHDAMYWYRQDPGQGLRLIYYSQIVNDFQKGDIAEGYSVSREKKESFPLTVTSAQKNPTAFYLCASSLRTASGANVLTFGAGSRLTVL.

A few counts support this clone. The V gene is TRBV10-3, the J gene TRBJ1-1; D uncertain. V shed 10 bases and J shed 1 base, with 10 bases lying between them. This CDR3 spans 12 amino acids. The germline V gene has CDR1 ENHRY and CDR2 SYGVKD. The CDR3 protein is CATSPGNTEAFF. For the CDR3, the DNA is TGTGCCACTTCCCCCGGGAACACTGAAGCTTTCTTT.

CDR3 DNA sequence: TGTGCCTACCAACAGGGGGATAGGACAGATACGCAGTATTTT. It is translated as CAYQQGDRTDTQYF. V and J are TRBV30 and TRBJ2-3, with TRBD1 matching over 8 bases. Trimming removed 7 bases from V and 3 bases from J; junction bases left unmatched: 9. From germline, CDR1 is GTSNPN and CDR2 SVGIG (reference sequence). The length of the CDR3 is 14 residues.

The chain employs TRBV30 and TRBJ2-7, with D unclear. The CDR3 is made up of 12 amino acids. Germline V gene lookup returns CDR1 GTSNPN and CDR2 SVGIG (reference sequence). The V and J ends lost 2 bases and 0 bases respectively, with 5 bases between them. The CDR3 nucleotides are TGTGCCTGGAGTCCTTACTCCTACGAGCAGTACTTC. It encodes CAWSPYSYEQYF.

This chain links TRBV10-2 with TRBJ1-6, with D unresolved. CDR1 is WSHSY and CDR2 is SAAADI in the germline V gene. The V end was cut by 7 bases, the J end by 4 bases, with 8 bases between. The CDR3 totals 13 residues. This chain's CDR3 is CASMEVYNSPLHF. In DNA form, the CDR3 reads TGCGCCAGCATGGAGGTGTATAATTCACCCCTCCACTTT.

The CDR3 region is CASTPSPGTGEDTQYF. CDR3 nucleotide sequence: TGCGCCAGCACTCCGTCCCCCGGGACAGGGGAAGATACGCAGTATTTT. The chain recombines TRBV5-1 with TRBJ2-3; 10 positions match TRBD1. Germline V gene lookup returns CDR1 SGHRS and CDR2 YFSETQ. V shed 6 bases, J shed 5 bases, and the junction held 12 bases outside the gene matches. This CDR3 comprises 16 residues.

The gene calls are TRBV5-8 and TRBJ1-3; D is perhaps TRBD1 (5 bases). Germline V lookup: CDR1 SGHTS, CDR2 YDEGEE. The CDR3 runs to 15 residues. The germline V and J ends were trimmed by 5 bases and 0 bases, with 12 bases remaining between them. CDR3 sequence reads: CASSWEGRSGNTIYF. CDR3 coding DNA: TGTGCCAGCAGTTGGGAGGGGCGCTCTGGAAACACCATATATTTT.

The chain employs TRBV6-5 and TRBJ2-5; D is possibly TRBD1 (6 bases). The length of the CDR3 is 13 residues. The V end lost 5 bases, the J end lost 2 bases, and 9 bases lay between the germline ends. The V gene's germline CDR1 is MNHEY and CDR2 SVGAGI. This chain's CDR3 is CASSRTVQETQYF. In nucleotides, the CDR3 is TGTGCCAGCAGTCGGACAGTTCAAGAGACCCAGTACTTC.

V is TRBV5-1 and J is TRBJ2-3, with 9 positions matching TRBD2. The CDR3 is made up of 17 amino acids. V shed 0 bases and J 4 bases; nucleotides not matched to a gene: 9. CDR1 and CDR2 (germline): SGHRS, YFSETQ. The CDR3 bases are TGCGCCAGCAGCTTGGTCCCGCTTAGCGGGGGTGCAGATACGCAGTATTTT. Residues: CASSLVPLSGGADTQYF.

J is TRBJ1-1 and V is TRBV10-3; 9 nucleotides align to TRBD1. In germline, CDR1 is ENHRY, CDR2 SYGVKD. V lost 8 bases and J lost 3; bases outside the gene matches: 16. This CDR3 is built from 17 residues. In DNA form, the CDR3 reads TGTGCCATCGGGAGGACAGGGGTGTCTTTGGGTGACACTGAAGCTTTCTTT. This encodes CAIGRTGVSLGDTEAFF.

This clone was found a few times. The chain is built from TRBV5-6 and TRBJ2-5; D ambiguous. V lost 4 bases to trimming and J lost 3 bases, with 4 bases between them. The CDR3 runs to 11 residues. The germline gives CDR1 SGHDT, CDR2 YYEEEE. The CDR3 coding sequence is TGTGCCAGCAGCCGCGAAGAGACCCAGTACTTC. Its translation: CASSREETQYF.

V is TRBV27 and J is TRBJ1-2, with 10 bases fitting TRBD1. J was trimmed by 4 bases and V by 6 bases; bases with no gene match: 5. In germline, CDR1 is MNHEY, CDR2 SMNVEV (reference sequence). The length of the CDR3 is 14 residues. Here the CDR3 reads CASRPTGGGYGYTF. The CDR3 bases are TGTGCCAGCAGACCGACAGGGGGCGGCTATGGCTACACCTTC.

The chain joins TRBV19 to TRBJ2-3; a possible D gene is TRBD2 (5 bases). Trimming took off 8 bases at V and 4 bases at J, with 16 bases between the two ends. The germline CDR1 and CDR2 sequences are LNHDA and SQIVND (reference sequence). The length of the CDR3 is 14 residues. The CDR3 sequence: CASGSLVSADTQYF. CDR3 sequence (DNA): TGTGCCAGTGGCTCACTAGTCAGTGCAGATACGCAGTATTTT.

V and J are TRBV27 and TRBJ2-2, with D perhaps matching TRBD1 (6 bases). The CDR3 is 14 amino acids. The V and J ends lost 9 bases and 6 bases respectively, with 17 bases between them. Germline-derived CDR1 and CDR2 are MNHEY and SMNVEV (reference sequence). CDR3 protein: CASKMGAYPGELFF. DNA of the CDR3: TGTGCCAGTAAGATGGGGGCCTATCCCGGGGAGCTGTTTTTT.

The chain joins TRBV5-5 to TRBJ2-4, with 8 bases lining up with TRBD1. Trimming removed 0 bases from V and 12 bases from J; junction bases left unmatched: 11. Per the germline V gene, CDR1 is SGHKS and CDR2 is YYEKEE (reference sequence). CDR3 length: 15 residues. DNA of the CDR3: TGTGCCAGCAGCTTGGCCGGGACAGGCACTCTCAGTCAGTACTTC. Protein sequence: CASSLAGTGTLSQYF.

The chain combines TRBV5-1 with TRBJ1-3, with a tentative D call TRBD1 (5 bases). With 2 bases removed from V and 3 bases from J, the gap between germline ends came to 9 bases. Germline CDR1 reads SGHRS; CDR2 reads YFSETQ. The CDR3 has 14 residues. The CDR3 nucleotides read TGCGCCAGCAGCTTCGGGGGGGATGGAAACACCATATATTTT. Translation gives CASSFGGDGNTIYF.

The rearrangement joins TRBV19 to TRBJ2-1; 7 bases are shared with TRBD2. The CDR3 covers 15 residues. Germline CDR1 LNHDA, CDR2 SQIVND (reference sequence). Germline trimming cut 8 bases from V and 2 bases from J; bases unmatched to any gene: 9. The CDR3: CASWGEGLTYNEQFF. The CDR3 DNA reads TGTGCCAGTTGGGGGGAGGGTTTGACCTACAATGAGCAGTTCTTC.

This chain uses TRBV27 with TRBJ2-7; the D gene is possibly TRBD2 (6 bases). Germline assignment: CDR1 MNHEY and CDR2 SMNVEV (reference sequence). This CDR3 comprises 13 residues. Trimming removed 3 bases at V and 4 bases at J, with 10 bases between. CDR3 sequence (DNA): TGTGCCAGCAGTTTGGGACTCGGTTACGAGCAGTACTTC. It specifies CASSLGLGYEQYF.

This chain joins TRBV10-1 and TRBJ2-3; no definite D call. The V end was cut by 3 bases, the J end by 6 bases, with 13 bases between. The CDR3 is 14 residues long. Germline-derived CDR1 and CDR2 are WNHNN and SYGVQD (reference sequence). The CDR3 sequence: CASSDALGADTQYF. The CDR3 nucleotides are TGCGCCAGCAGTGACGCTTTAGGAGCGGATACGCAGTATTTT.

The chain has TRBV6-1 and TRBJ2-1; TRBD1 matches at 12 bases. CDR1 is MNHNS and CDR2 is SASEGT in the germline V gene. The CDR3 is 16 amino acids. V trimming: 4 bases; J trimming: 4 bases; junction bases outside the gene matches: 5. CDR3 sequence: CASSGRDRGLYNEQFF. For the CDR3, the DNA is TGTGCCAGCAGTGGTCGGGACAGGGGGCTATACAATGAGCAGTTCTTC.

This clone was seen only a few times. The chain is built from TRBV19 and TRBJ2-3; D possibly corresponds to TRBD1 (5 bases). Trimming cost V 4 bases and J 1 base, with 9 bases left between them. The CDR3 has 14 amino acids. CDR1 and CDR2 (germline): LNHDA, SQIVND (reference sequence). The CDR3 is CASSRRGGTDTQYF. The CDR3 region has the DNA TGTGCCAGTAGTAGAAGGGGTGGCACAGATACGCAGTATTTT. Drawing the rest from reference TRBV19 and TRBJ2-3, the complete variable domain is DGGITQSPKYLFRKEGQNVTLSCEQNLNHDAMYWYRQDPGQGLRLIYYSQIVNDFQKGDIAEGYSVSREKKESFPLTVTSAQKNPTAFYLCASSRRGGTDTQYFGPGTRLTVL.

The rearrangement joins TRBV6-2 or TRBV6-3 to TRBJ1-1; weak D call: TRBD1 (5 bases). The CDR3 covers 17 residues. CDR1 and CDR2 (germline): MNHEY, SVGEGT. V was clipped by 2 bases and J by 3 bases, with 19 bases between them. CDR3 region: CASSYDGKSGIDTEAFF. DNA for the CDR3: TGTGCCAGCAGTTACGATGGTAAATCAGGGATCGACACTGAAGCTTTCTTT.